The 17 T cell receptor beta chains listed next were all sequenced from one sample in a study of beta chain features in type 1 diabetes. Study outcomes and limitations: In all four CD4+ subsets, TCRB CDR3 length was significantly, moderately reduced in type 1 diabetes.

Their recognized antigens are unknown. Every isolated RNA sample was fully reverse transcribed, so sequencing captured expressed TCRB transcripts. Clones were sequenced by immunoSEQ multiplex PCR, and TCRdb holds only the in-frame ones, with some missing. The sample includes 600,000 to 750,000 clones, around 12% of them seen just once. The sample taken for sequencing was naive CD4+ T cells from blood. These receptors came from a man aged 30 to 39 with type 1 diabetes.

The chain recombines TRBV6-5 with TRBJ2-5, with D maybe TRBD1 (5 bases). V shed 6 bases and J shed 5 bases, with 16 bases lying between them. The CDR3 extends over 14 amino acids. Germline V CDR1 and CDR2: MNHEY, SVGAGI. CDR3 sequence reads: CASRASTGQETQYF. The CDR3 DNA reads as TGTGCCAGCAGGGCGTCTACAGGTCAGGAGACCCAGTACTTC.

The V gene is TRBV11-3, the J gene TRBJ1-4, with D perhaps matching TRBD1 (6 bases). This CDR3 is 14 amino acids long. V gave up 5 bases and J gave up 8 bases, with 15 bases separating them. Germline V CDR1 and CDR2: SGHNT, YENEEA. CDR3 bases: TGTGCCAGCAGCCCCGCTACAGGGAACGAAAAACTGTTTTTT. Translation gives CASSPATGNEKLFF.

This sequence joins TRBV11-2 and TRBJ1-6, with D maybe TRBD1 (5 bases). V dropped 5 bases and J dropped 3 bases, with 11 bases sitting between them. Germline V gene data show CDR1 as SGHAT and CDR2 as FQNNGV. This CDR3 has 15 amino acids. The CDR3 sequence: CASSEAGHYNSPLHF. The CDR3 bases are TGTGCCAGCAGCGAAGCAGGGCACTATAATTCACCCCTCCACTTT.

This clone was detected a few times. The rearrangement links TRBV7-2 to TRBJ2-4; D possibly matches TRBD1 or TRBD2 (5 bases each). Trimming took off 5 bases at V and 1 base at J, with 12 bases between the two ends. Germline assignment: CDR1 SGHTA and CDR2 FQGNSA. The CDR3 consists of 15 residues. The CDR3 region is CASSIGTVAKNIQYF. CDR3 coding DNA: TGTGCCAGCAGCATCGGGACGGTTGCCAAAAACATTCAGTACTTC.

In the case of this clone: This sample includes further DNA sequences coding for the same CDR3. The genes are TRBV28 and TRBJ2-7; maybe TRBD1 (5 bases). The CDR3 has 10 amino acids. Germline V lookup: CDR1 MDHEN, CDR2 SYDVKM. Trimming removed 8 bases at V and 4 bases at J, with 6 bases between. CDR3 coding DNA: TGTGCCAGCGGACATTACGAGCAGTACTTC. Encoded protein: CASGHYEQYF.

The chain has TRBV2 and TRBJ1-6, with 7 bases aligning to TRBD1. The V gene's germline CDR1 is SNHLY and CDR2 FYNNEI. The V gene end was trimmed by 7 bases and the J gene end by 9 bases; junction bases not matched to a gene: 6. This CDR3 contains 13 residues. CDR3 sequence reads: CASTKDRSSPLHF. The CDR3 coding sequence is TGTGCCAGCACTAAGGACAGGTCTTCACCCCTCCACTTT.

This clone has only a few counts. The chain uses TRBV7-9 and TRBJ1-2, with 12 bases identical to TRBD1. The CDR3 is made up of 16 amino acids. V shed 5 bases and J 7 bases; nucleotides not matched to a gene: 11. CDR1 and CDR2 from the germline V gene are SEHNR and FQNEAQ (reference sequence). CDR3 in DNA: TGTGCCAGCAGCGCGGGACAGGGGGCGTCACGCGGTGGCTACACCTTC. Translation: CASSAGQGASRGGYTF.

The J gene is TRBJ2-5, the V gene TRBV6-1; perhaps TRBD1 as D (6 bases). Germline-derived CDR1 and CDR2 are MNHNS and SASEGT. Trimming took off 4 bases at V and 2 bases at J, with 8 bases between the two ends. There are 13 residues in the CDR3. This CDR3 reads CASSAGVQETQYF. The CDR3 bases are TGTGCCAGCAGTGCAGGGGTTCAAGAGACCCAGTACTTC.

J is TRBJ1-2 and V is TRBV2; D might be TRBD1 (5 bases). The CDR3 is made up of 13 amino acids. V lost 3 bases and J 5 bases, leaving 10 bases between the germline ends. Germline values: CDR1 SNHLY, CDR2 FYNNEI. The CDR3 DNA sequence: TGTGCCAGCAGTGATACACAGGCATATGGCTACACCTTC. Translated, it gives CASSDTQAYGYTF.

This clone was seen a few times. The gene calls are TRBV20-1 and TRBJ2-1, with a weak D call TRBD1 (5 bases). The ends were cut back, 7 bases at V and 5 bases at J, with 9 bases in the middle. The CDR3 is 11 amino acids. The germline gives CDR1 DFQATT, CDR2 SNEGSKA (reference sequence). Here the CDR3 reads CSVTVNNEQFF. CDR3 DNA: TGCAGTGTGACAGTTAACAATGAGCAGTTCTTC.

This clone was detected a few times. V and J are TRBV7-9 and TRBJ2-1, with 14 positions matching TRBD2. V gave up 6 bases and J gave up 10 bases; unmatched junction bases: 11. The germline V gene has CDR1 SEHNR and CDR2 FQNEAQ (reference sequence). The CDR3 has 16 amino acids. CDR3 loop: CASSPRGTSGGREQFF. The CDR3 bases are TGTGCCAGCAGTCCCCGAGGGACTAGCGGGGGCAGGGAGCAGTTCTTC.

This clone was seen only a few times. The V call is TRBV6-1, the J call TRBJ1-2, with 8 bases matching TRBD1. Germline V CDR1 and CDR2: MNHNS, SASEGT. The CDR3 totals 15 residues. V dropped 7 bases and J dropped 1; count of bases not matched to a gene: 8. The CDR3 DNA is TGTGCCAGCACTCTGGACAGGGCGCGTAACTATGGCTACACCTTC. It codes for CASTLDRARNYGYTF.

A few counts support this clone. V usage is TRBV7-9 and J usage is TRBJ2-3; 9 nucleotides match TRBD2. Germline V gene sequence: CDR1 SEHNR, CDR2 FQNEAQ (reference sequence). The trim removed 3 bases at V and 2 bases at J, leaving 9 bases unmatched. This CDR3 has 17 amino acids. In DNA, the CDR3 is TGTGCCAGCAGCTTCTCCGGGACTAGCCTGGACACAGATACGCAGTATTTT. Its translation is CASSFSGTSLDTDTQYF.

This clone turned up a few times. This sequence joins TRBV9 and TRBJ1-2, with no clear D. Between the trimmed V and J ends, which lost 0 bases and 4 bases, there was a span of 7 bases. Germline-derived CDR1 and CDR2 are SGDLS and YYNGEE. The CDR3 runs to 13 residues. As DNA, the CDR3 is TGTGCCAGCAGCGTAGTGCCAGTCTATGGCTACACCTTC. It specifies CASSVVPVYGYTF.

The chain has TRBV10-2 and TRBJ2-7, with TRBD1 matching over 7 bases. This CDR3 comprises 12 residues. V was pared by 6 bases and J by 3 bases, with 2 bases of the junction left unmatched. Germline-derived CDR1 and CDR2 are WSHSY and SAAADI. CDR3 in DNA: TGCGCCAGCAGGAGGACAGGCTACGAGCAGTACTTC. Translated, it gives CASRRTGYEQYF.

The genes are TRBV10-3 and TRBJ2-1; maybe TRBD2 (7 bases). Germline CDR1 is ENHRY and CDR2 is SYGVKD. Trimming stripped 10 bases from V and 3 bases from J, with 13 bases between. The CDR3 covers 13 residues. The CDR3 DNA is TGTGCCACCGGGGGGCCGCTCTACAATGAGCAGTTCTTC. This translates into CATGGPLYNEQFF.

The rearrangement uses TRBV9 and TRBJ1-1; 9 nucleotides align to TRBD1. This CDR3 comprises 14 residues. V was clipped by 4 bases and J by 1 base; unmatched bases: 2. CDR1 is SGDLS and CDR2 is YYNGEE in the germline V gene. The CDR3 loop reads CASSRTGENTEAFF. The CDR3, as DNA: TGTGCCAGCAGCCGGACAGGGGAGAACACTGAAGCTTTCTTT.